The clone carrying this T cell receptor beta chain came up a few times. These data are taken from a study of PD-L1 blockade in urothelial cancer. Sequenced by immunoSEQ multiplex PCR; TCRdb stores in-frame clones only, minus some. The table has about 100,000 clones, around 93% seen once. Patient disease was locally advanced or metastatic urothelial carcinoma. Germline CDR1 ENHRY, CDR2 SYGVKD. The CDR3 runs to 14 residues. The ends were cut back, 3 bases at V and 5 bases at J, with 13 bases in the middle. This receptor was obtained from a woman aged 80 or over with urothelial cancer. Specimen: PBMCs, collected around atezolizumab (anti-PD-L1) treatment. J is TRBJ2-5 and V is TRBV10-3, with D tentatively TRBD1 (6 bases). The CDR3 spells CAISDLGARETQYF. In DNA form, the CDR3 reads TGTGCCATCAGTGACTTGGGGGCTCGGGAGACCCAGTACTTC.